This T cell receptor (beta chain) was captured in a study of tumor and adjacent non-tumor tissue in lung cancer. As concerns this clonotype: The CDR3 end shows no conserved phenylalanine or tryptophan, and so a read error is likely.

A modified ARM-PCR protocol with three rounds of nested PCR amplified TCRbeta. In TCRdb, the multiplex PCR reads were re-called with MiXCR into one record per CDR3 protein. The data hold roughly 81,000 distinct CDR3 sequences, with around two thirds observed a single time. Germline CDR1 and CDR2: MDHEN and SYDVKM. The CDR3 consists of 15 residues. This sample's RNA came from whole unsorted tissue. V usage is TRBV28 and J usage is TRBJ2-3; TRBD1 matches 11 bases. The sample was lung tumor tissue. The clonotype originates from a man in his 70s with non-small cell lung cancer. The CDR3 DNA reads as TGTGCCAGCAGTCGAGGACAGGGGGCCACAGATATGCAGTATTTA. The encoded protein is CASSRGQGATDMQYL.